The 29 T cell receptor beta chains in this list originate from one sample, sequenced in a study of blood T cell repertoires in COVID-19 (dated by TCRdb to 2018 to 2021). Receptor amplification or capture employed the immunoSEQ multiplex PCR assay. The clones in this table, taken by TCRdb from immuneACCESS, are in-frame only. Not every clone is retained; where verified, under half of the shortfall comes from an unresolved V gene, and the cause of the rest is unknown. The sample includes about 81,000 clones, with roughly 91% observed a single time. 1.9% of the sample lies in the top ten. The specimen was peripheral blood. These receptors came from a woman between 45 and 60 years old in a cohort sampled during active COVID-19.

V usage is TRBV9 and J usage is TRBJ2-3, with D tentatively TRBD2 (6 bases). The CDR3 extends over 16 amino acids. Per germline, CDR1 SGDLS and CDR2 YYNGEE. The germline V and J ends were trimmed by 0 bases and 2 bases, with 13 bases remaining between them. The CDR3 region is CASSVGAAGSTDTQYF. The CDR3 DNA reads as TGTGCCAGCAGCGTAGGAGCTGCGGGATCCACAGATACGCAGTATTTT. The variable domain in full, completed from reference TRBV9 and TRBJ2-3, reads DSGVTQTPKHLITATGQRVTLRCSPRSGDLSVYWYQQSLDQGLQFLIQYYNGEERAKGNILERFSAQQFPDLHSELNLSSLELGDSALYFCASSVGAAGSTDTQYFGPGTRLTVL.

The V and J genes are TRBV5-1 and TRBJ2-2, with D possibly being TRBD1 (5 bases). Per the germline V gene, CDR1 is SGHRS and CDR2 is YFSETQ. The CDR3 covers 14 residues. Trimming removed 4 bases from V and 1 base from J, with 8 bases in between. The CDR3, as DNA: TGCGCCAGCAGCCGCCAGGGGAACACCGGGGAGCTGTTTTTT. This encodes CASSRQGNTGELFF.

The genes are TRBV12-2 and TRBJ2-1; TRBD2, the D gene given by the table, was not confirmed from the DNA. TRBV12-2 has pseudogene status. This CDR3 comprises 20 residues. CDR3 sequence reads: CASRLARRGALHRSYNEQFF. The CDR3 bases are TGTGCAAGTCGCTTAGCGAGGCGGGGGGCCCTCCACAGATCCTACAATGAGCAGTTCTTC.

V and J are TRBV18 and TRBJ1-5, with 7 bases fitting TRBD1. The CDR3 contains 13 residues. The ends lost 6 bases at V and 4 bases at J; junction bases unmatched: 3. Germline-derived CDR1 and CDR2 are KGHSH and LQKENI. CDR3 nucleotides: TGTGCCAGCTCCGGGGACAGAAATCAGCCCCAGCATTTT. This translates into CASSGDRNQPQHF.

This sequence joins TRBV27 and TRBJ1-5; 8 bases are shared with TRBD1. Losses at the gene ends were 1 base for V and 2 bases for J; bases not matched to a gene: 7. The germline V gene has CDR1 MNHEY and CDR2 SMNVEV (reference sequence). The CDR3 loop spans 17 amino acids. CDR3 protein: CASSLFGQGKGNQPQHF. CDR3 sequence (DNA): TGTGCCAGCAGTTTATTCGGACAGGGAAAGGGCAATCAGCCCCAGCATTTT.

The gene calls are TRBV7-3 and TRBJ1-1; 7 bases fit TRBD1. With 0 bases clipped from V and 3 bases from J, the junction kept 4 bases outside the gene matches. This CDR3 is 15 amino acids long. The germline V gene encodes CDR1 SGHTA and CDR2 FQGTGA. For the CDR3, the DNA is TGTGCCAGCAGCTTAACAGGGGGCCAGGACACTGAAGCTTTCTTT. As protein: CASSLTGGQDTEAFF.

The chain links TRBV3-1 (or the pseudogene TRBV3-2) to TRBJ2-7; 11 nucleotides line up with TRBD2. From germline, CDR1 is LGHDT and CDR2 YNNKEL (reference sequence). CDR3 length: 16 residues. The J segment lost 6 bases and the V segment lost 8 bases, leaving 15 bases of the junction unmatched. The CDR3 nucleotides read TGTGCCAGCCTGGGGCCTAGCGGGGGGCAGGGGGCCGAGCAGTACTTC. It is translated as CASLGPSGGQGAEQYF.

V and J are TRBV6-5 and TRBJ2-3; D gene ambiguous. Germline CDR1 reads MNHEY; CDR2 reads SVGAGI. This CDR3 is built from 14 residues. V dropped 2 bases and J dropped 3 bases, with 9 bases sitting between them. The CDR3 sequence is CASSYPQATDTQYF. CDR3 sequence (DNA): TGTGCCAGCAGTTACCCGCAGGCTACAGATACGCAGTATTTT.

The rearrangement links TRBV9 to TRBJ2-7; D gene uncertain. V was clipped by 4 bases and J by 6 bases, with 17 bases between them. The CDR3 loop spans 14 amino acids. Germline loops: CDR1 SGDLS, CDR2 YYNGEE. The CDR3 DNA follows: TGTGCCAGCAGCCCAACGGTATTGTACTCCGAGCAGTACTTC. It is translated as CASSPTVLYSEQYF.

This chain links TRBV12-5 with TRBJ1-5; maybe TRBD1 (6 bases). Germline values: CDR1 LGHNT, CDR2 FRNRAP. V was clipped by 3 bases and J by 11 bases, with 20 bases between them. The CDR3 consists of 15 residues. The CDR3 protein is CASGLEGARGESQHF. Written as DNA, the CDR3 is TGTGCTAGTGGTTTAGAAGGGGCCAGGGGAGAGTCCCAGCATTTT.

This clone was seen only once. The J gene is TRBJ2-7, the V gene TRBV4-2; tentative D call: TRBD2 (6 bases). This CDR3 contains 16 residues. Trimming took 0 bases from V and 4 from J, leaving 16 bases between them. Germline CDR1 reads LGHNA; CDR2 reads YNFKEQ. The CDR3 DNA reads as TGTGCCAGCAGCCAAGATCGGCCAGCGGGCGGATACGAGCAGTACTTC. It yields the protein CASSQDRPAGGYEQYF.

This sequence joins TRBV28 and TRBJ1-2; D is uncertain. There are 15 residues in the CDR3. The germline V gene has CDR1 MDHEN and CDR2 SYDVKM. The V end was cut by 2 bases, the J end by 5 bases, with 15 bases between. The CDR3 nucleotides read TGTGCCAGCAGTTTAGCACAGCCACAACCGTATGGCTACACCTTC. This codes for CASSLAQPQPYGYTF.

This clone was recorded once. The V call is TRBV6-5, the J call TRBJ1-3; 7 positions match TRBD1. The length of the CDR3 is 15 residues. The V gene's germline CDR1 is MNHEY and CDR2 SVGAGI. V shed 2 bases, J shed 4 bases, and the junction held 5 bases outside the gene matches. The CDR3 DNA is TGTGCCAGCAGTTACCAGACAGGGAGGGGAAACACCATATATTTT. Translating gives CASSYQTGRGNTIYF.

The chain's CDR3 is CASSFLAGYEQYF. CDR3 DNA sequence: TGTGCCAGCAGTTTCCTGGCAGGCTACGAGCAGTACTTC. V is TRBV28 and J is TRBJ2-7; D remains ambiguous. Germline V gene sequence: CDR1 MDHEN, CDR2 SYDVKM. The length of the CDR3 is 13 residues. Deletions cut 3 bases from V and 3 bases from J, with 9 bases between.

The J gene is TRBJ2-2, the V gene TRBV28; 12 bases fit TRBD1. CDR1 MDHEN and CDR2 SYDVKM come from the germline V gene. CDR3 length: 14 residues. The junction had 5 bases not matched to a gene; V was cut back by 9 bases and J by 6 bases. CDR3 region: CASRDRGHPGELFF. The CDR3 region has the DNA TGTGCCAGTCGGGACAGGGGGCATCCCGGGGAGCTGTTTTTT.

The chain has TRBV6-2 or TRBV6-3 and TRBJ1-2, with 7 bases that match TRBD1. Per the germline V gene, CDR1 is MNHEY and CDR2 is SVGEGT. J lost 7 bases, V lost 5 bases, and 7 bases had no gene match. This CDR3 has 13 residues. The chain's CDR3 is CASSNTGVFGYTF. CDR3 DNA sequence: TGTGCCAGCAGTAATACAGGGGTTTTTGGCTACACCTTC.

Written as DNA, the CDR3 is TGTGCCAGCAGCTTAACTCTGATCGGGGGGGAGACCCAGTACTTC. It specifies CASSLTLIGGETQYF. V and J are TRBV11-2 and TRBJ2-5; 7 positions match TRBD2. Germline assignment: CDR1 SGHAT and CDR2 FQNNGV. The J segment lost 5 bases and the V segment lost 2 bases, leaving 8 bases of the junction unmatched. This CDR3 region has 15 residues.

The gene calls are TRBV2 and TRBJ1-4, with a tentative D call TRBD1 (6 bases). Germline loops: CDR1 SNHLY, CDR2 FYNNEI. The CDR3 loop spans 15 amino acids. V shed 7 bases and J shed 0 bases, with 12 bases lying between them. CDR3 in amino acids: CASKDSSTTNEKLFF. As DNA, the CDR3 is TGTGCCAGCAAGGACAGCTCAACAACTAATGAAAAACTGTTTTTT.

The V call is TRBV5-1, the J call TRBJ2-3; 7 bases align to TRBD2. J was trimmed by 3 bases and V by 2 bases; bases with no gene match: 3. The CDR3 contains 14 residues. Germline V gene sequence: CDR1 SGHRS, CDR2 YFSETQ. CDR3 in amino acids: CASSFFGGTDTQYF. The CDR3 DNA follows: TGCGCCAGCAGCTTCTTCGGGGGGACAGATACGCAGTATTTT.

This clone has just a few counts. This chain uses TRBV7-9 with TRBJ2-1; perhaps TRBD1 as D (5 bases). The V gene's germline CDR1 is SEHNR and CDR2 FQNEAQ (reference sequence). The CDR3 runs 13 residues. Deletions cut 9 bases from V and 8 bases from J, with 17 bases between. Written as DNA, the CDR3 is TGTGCCAGTGCCACGGCAGGGCTCTATGAGCAGTTCTTC. Protein: CASATAGLYEQFF.

V is TRBV5-3 and J is TRBJ2-1; 9 nucleotides agree with TRBD2. TRBV5-3 belongs to the ORF category, with a function that is uncertain. The CDR3 runs to 15 residues. V shed 4 bases and J 12 bases; nucleotides not matched to a gene: 14. The CDR3 reads CARSGWTSASGVQFF. The CDR3 DNA reads as TGTGCCAGAAGCGGGTGGACTAGCGCGTCAGGGGTGCAGTTCTTC.

The V and J genes are TRBV29-1 and TRBJ1-4, with a possible D match to TRBD1 (6 bases). The germline V gene has CDR1 SQVTM and CDR2 ANQGSEA. Trimming left V 7 bases short and J 3 bases short, with 18 bases between. The CDR3 length is 15 residues. The CDR3 coding sequence is TGCAGCGCTACGACAGGACCGGGGTCTAATGAAAAACTGTTTTTT. It encodes CSATTGPGSNEKLFF.

The chain couples TRBV2 to TRBJ1-1; 7 nucleotides match TRBD1. V lost 10 bases, J lost 0 bases, and 11 bases stayed unmatched. The germline CDR1 and CDR2 sequences are SNHLY and FYNNEI. The CDR3 covers 15 residues. The CDR3 sequence is CAIIQGSTMNTEAFF. Written as DNA, the CDR3 is TGTGCCATCATACAGGGGTCGACTATGAACACTGAAGCTTTCTTT.

The rearrangement links TRBV25-1 to TRBJ2-2; 9 nucleotides agree with TRBD2. In germline, CDR1 is MGHDK, CDR2 SYGVNS. CDR3 length: 14 residues. The V and J ends lost 7 bases and 4 bases, in that order; junction bases with no gene match: 4. The CDR3 DNA reads as TGTGCCAGCAATCGCGGGAGGGGCACCGGGGAGCTGTTTTTT. This encodes CASNRGRGTGELFF.

The chain is built from TRBV18 and TRBJ2-5; 7 nucleotides line up with TRBD2. The CDR3 runs to 15 residues. Germline lookup yields CDR1 KGHSH and CDR2 LQKENI. J was trimmed by 3 bases and V by 2 bases; bases with no gene match: 6. This CDR3 reads CASSPSVGREETQYF. The CDR3 DNA is TGTGCCAGCTCACCATCGGTAGGGAGGGAAGAGACCCAGTACTTC.

This chain joins TRBV5-1 and TRBJ2-7; no reliable D call. With 0 bases removed from V and 12 bases from J, the gap between germline ends came to 10 bases. The CDR3 totals 11 residues. Germline V gives CDR1 SGHRS, CDR2 YFSETQ. The CDR3 DNA is TGCGCCAGCAGCTTGGAGGCTAGATTGTACTTC. The encoded protein is CASSLEARLYF.

Here the CDR3 reads CASSSQGANTGELFF. DNA of the CDR3: TGTGCCAGCAGCTCCCAGGGCGCGAACACCGGGGAGCTGTTTTTT. This chain joins TRBV7-3 and TRBJ2-2, with a possible D match to TRBD1 (5 bases). CDR1 SGHTA and CDR2 FQGTGA come from the germline V gene. Trimming left V 4 bases short and J 0 bases short, with 9 bases between. The CDR3 runs 15 residues.

V gene TRBV2 combines with J gene TRBJ2-5; 11 positions match TRBD2. Per germline, CDR1 SNHLY and CDR2 FYNNEI. This CDR3 has 16 amino acids. V was pared by 4 bases and J by 4 bases, with 8 bases of the junction left unmatched. CDR3 sequence: CASSVSLAGGLETQYF. CDR3 coding DNA: TGTGCCAGCAGTGTTTCCCTAGCGGGGGGCCTAGAGACCCAGTACTTC.

This clone was counted a single time. The genes are TRBV5-5 and TRBJ1-2; D unresolved. The CDR3 extends over 14 amino acids. Germline V CDR1 and CDR2: SGHKS, YYEKEE (reference sequence). Trimming took 6 bases from V and 7 from J, leaving 19 bases between them. The chain's CDR3 is CASNPLLPGGGYTF. In DNA, the CDR3 is TGTGCCAGCAACCCCCTCTTGCCCGGCGGTGGCTACACCTTC.